These T cell receptor beta chains were read from a single sample in a study of blood T cell repertoires in COVID-19. TCRdb's copy holds only in-frame clones and misses some; the assay was immunoSEQ multiplex PCR. Of about 200,000 clones in the sample, approximately 85% were seen once. The sequenced sample consisted of PBMCs or T cells enriched from blood (not recorded which). These receptors all come from a man in his forties who had recovered from COVID-19. Each CDR3 is given with its conserved first and last residue. The D gene is left open where the match is weak. A clone size is listed for some rows: how often the clone was seen (once, few, many), or a class if it is expanded.

d_gene,abundance,j_gene,v_gene,CDR3nt,CDR3aa
TRBD2,.,TRBJ2-1,TRBV3-1/TRBV3-2,TGTGCCAGCAGCGCGGCTAGCGGGAGGCTACTCTTC,CASSAASGRLLF
TRBD1,once,TRBJ1-1,TRBV27,TGTGCCAGCAGCTCGGGACAGAGAACTGAAGCTTTCTTT,CASSSGQRTEAFF
.,.,TRBJ1-4,TRBV5-1,TGCGCCAGCAGCTTGGACCTAGCAACTAATGAAAAACTGTTTTTT,CASSLDLATNEKLFF
.,.,TRBJ2-5,TRBV28,TGTGCCAGCAGGGAAAACTCAGGGGATGGAGAGACCCAGTACTTC,CASRENSGDGETQYF
.,once,TRBJ1-4,TRBV25-1,TGTGCCAGCGGACAGCCTCTTGATAGTGAAAAACTGTTTTTT,CASGQPLDSEKLFF
.,.,TRBJ2-3,TRBV2,TGTGCCAGCAGTTGGACAGTTAGCACAGATACGCAGTATTTT,CASSWTVSTDTQYF
.,.,TRBJ1-5,TRBV12-3/TRBV12-4,TGTGCCAGCACCACGGGTAATCAGCCCCAGCATTTT,CASTTGNQPQHF
.,.,TRBJ2-3,TRBV18,TGTGCCAGCTCACCGGCAGTTAGCACAGATACGCAGTATTTT,CASSPAVSTDTQYF
TRBD2,.,TRBJ2-3,TRBV28,TGTGCCAGCAGTTCGCCCAGCGGGGGCACAGATACGCAGTATTTT,CASSSPSGGTDTQYF
.,once,TRBJ1-2,TRBV30,TGTGCCTGGAGGGGATACCGGGAGGCGGGCTACACCTTC,CAWRGYREAGYTF
.,.,TRBJ2-3,TRBV18,TGTGCCAGCTCTCCTCCCGGGTTGTCCATCTCAGATACGCAGTATTTT,CASSPPGLSISDTQYF
TRBD1,.,TRBJ2-5,TRBV27,TGTGCCAGCCGGACAGGGGGGTTACAAGAGACCCAGTACTTC,CASRTGGLQETQYF
.,.,TRBJ2-7,TRBV28,TGTGCCAGCGGGCGCAACCCTGTCTCCGAGCAGTACTTC,CASGRNPVSEQYF
TRBD2,.,TRBJ2-3,TRBV5-1,TGCGCCAGCAGCTTGGCCAGGACTAGCGGGAGGGCAGATACGCAGTATTTT,CASSLARTSGRADTQYF
TRBD1,.,TRBJ2-2,TRBV6-5,TGTGCCAGCAGACGACAGGGGTCGAACACCGGGGAGCTGTTTTTT,CASRRQGSNTGELFF
TRBD1,.,TRBJ2-7,TRBV23-1,TGCGCCAGCAGTCAGTCTCCGAGAGGGGGCCAGTGTACTTCGCCTTACGAGCAGTACTTC,CASSQSPRGGQCTSPYEQYF
TRBD2,.,TRBJ2-3,TRBV9,TGTGCCAGCAGTACTAGCGGGAGGGCAGATACGCAGTATTTT,CASSTSGRADTQYF
.,once,TRBJ2-5,TRBV15,TGTGCCACCAGCAGAGGCAGGGCGCAGACCCAGTACTTC,CATSRGRAQTQYF
TRBD2,.,TRBJ2-1,TRBV4-1,TGCGCCAGCAGCCACGCCTGGACTAGCGGGAGCAATGAGCAGTTCTTC,CASSHAWTSGSNEQFF
TRBD2,.,TRBJ2-3,TRBV15,TGTGCCACCACCGGGACTAGCGGGAGGGGTCGTACGCAGTATTTT,CATTGTSGRGRTQYF
.,.,TRBJ1-2,TRBV27,TGTGCCAGCAGTTTATTAAACAGCAACTATGGCTACACCTTC,CASSLLNSNYGYTF
TRBD1,.,TRBJ2-7,TRBV4-2,TGTGCCAGCAGCCAGTACAGGGGTAACTCCTACGAGCAGTACTTC,CASSQYRGNSYEQYF
.,.,TRBJ1-1,TRBV19,TGTGCCAGTAGTACACCCATCGACAGAACGAACACTGAAGCTTTCTTT,CASSTPIDRTNTEAFF
.,.,TRBJ2-3,TRBV3-1/TRBV3-2,TGTGCCAGCAGCCTCGGGACAAGCACAGATACGCAGTATTTT,CASSLGTSTDTQYF
.,once,TRBJ1-4,TRBV2,TGTGCCAGCAGTGAGACTTCCGAGGGTGAAAAACTGTTTTTT,CASSETSEGEKLFF
TRBD2,.,TRBJ2-2,TRBV5-6,TGTGCCAGCAGCCTACCGGGACTAGCGTCCGAGACCGGGGAGCTGTTTTTT,CASSLPGLASETGELFF
.,.,TRBJ2-5,TRBV23-1,TGCGCCAGCAGTCAACGAACAGGGATCCAAGAGACCCAGTACTTC,CASSQRTGIQETQYF
TRBD2,.,TRBJ2-3,TRBV18,TGTGCCAGCTCACCACTCGCGACTAGCGGGAGGACAGATACGCAGTATTTT,CASSPLATSGRTDTQYF
TRBD2,.,TRBJ2-2,TRBV2,TGTGCCAGCAGGGAACTAGCGGGAGGAATCACCGGGGAGCTGTTTTTT,CASRELAGGITGELFF
.,.,TRBJ2-2,TRBV6-5,TGTGCCAGCAGTTTGAATGTCGGGATCGGGGAGCTGTTTTTT,CASSLNVGIGELFF
.,.,TRBJ1-1,TRBV19,TGTGCCAGTAGTATGGGGCTCAACACTGAAGCTTTCTTT,CASSMGLNTEAFF
.,.,TRBJ2-5,TRBV7-6,TGTGCCAGCAGCTTTTCAGCGTCGGTAGGGGTAGAGACCCAGTACTTC,CASSFSASVGVETQYF
.,.,TRBJ1-1,TRBV28,TGTGCCAGCAGTTTACAGACAAAAAACACTGAAGCTTTCTTT,CASSLQTKNTEAFF
.,.,TRBJ1-1,TRBV10-3,TGTGCCATCAGTAGTTTCTTTAGGGGGGGTACTGAAGCTTTCTTT,CAISSFFRGGTEAFF
.,.,TRBJ1-3,TRBV6-5,TGTGCCAGCAGTCCCACTTGGTTTGGAAACACCATATATTTT,CASSPTWFGNTIYF
TRBD2,.,TRBJ2-3,TRBV9,TGTGCCAGCACCTCTAGCGGGGGCACAGATACGCAGTATTTT,CASTSSGGTDTQYF
TRBD1,.,TRBJ2-7,TRBV7-6,TGTGCCAGCAGCTCTGGGACAGGGGGCTACGAGCAGTACTTC,CASSSGTGGYEQYF
TRBD2,.,TRBJ2-1,TRBV7-9,TGTGCCAGCTACCGGACTAGCGTGGCGAATGAGCAGTTCTTC,CASYRTSVANEQFF
TRBD2,.,TRBJ2-1,TRBV5-6,TGTGCCAGCAGCCCGGGACTAGCGGAGTACTATGAGCAGTTCTTC,CASSPGLAEYYEQFF
.,.,TRBJ1-3,TRBV21-1,TGTGCCAGCAGCAATGATCCCCGGGGGGCGCATGGAAACACCATATATTTT,CASSNDPRGAHGNTIYF
.,.,TRBJ2-3,TRBV5-3,TGTGCCAGAAGCTTTCTGAAGCCTCCAGATACGCAGTATTTT,CARSFLKPPDTQYF
.,.,TRBJ1-2,TRBV4-3,TGCGCCAGCAGCCAGGACACCCGTGCGGATGGCTACACCTTC,CASSQDTRADGYTF
TRBD2,.,TRBJ2-1,TRBV7-7,TGTGCTAGCAGCCATTGGACTAGCGGGACAAACAATGAGCAGTTCTTC,CASSHWTSGTNNEQFF
TRBD1,.,TRBJ2-6,TRBV3-1/TRBV3-2,TGTGCCAGCACCCCCGGGACAGGGGGCACTGGGGCCAACGTCCTGACTTTC,CASTPGTGGTGANVLTF
TRBD2,.,TRBJ2-3,TRBV7-9,TGTGCCAGCACCTCATCTAGCGGAAGCACAGATACGCAGTATTTT,CASTSSSGSTDTQYF
.,.,TRBJ2-5,TRBV11-2,TGTGCCAGCAGCTCTGTCACAGGGTTTCTTGAGACCCAGTACTTC,CASSSVTGFLETQYF
TRBD1,.,TRBJ1-2,TRBV11-2,TGTGCCAGCAGCCCGACATGGGACAGCAACTATGGCTACACCTTC,CASSPTWDSNYGYTF
.,.,TRBJ1-1,TRBV10-3,TGTGCCATCAGTGACCCTTCCGCTATGAACACTGAAGCTTTCTTT,CAISDPSAMNTEAFF
.,.,TRBJ1-1,TRBV7-2,TGTGCCAGCAGCCCGTACAAGGGAGGCACTGAAGCTTTCTTT,CASSPYKGGTEAFF
.,.,TRBJ1-4,TRBV15,TGTGCCACCAGGGTAGGGAGTGAAAAACTGTTTTTT,CATRVGSEKLFF
.,.,TRBJ2-1,TRBV23-1,TGCGCCAGCAGTCAAGACCCGGGACTCATGGATGAGCAGTTCTTC,CASSQDPGLMDEQFF
TRBD1,.,TRBJ1-5,TRBV19,TGTGCCAGTAGTTTCCGAGGACAGGGGGCTGGACAGCCCCAGCATTTT,CASSFRGQGAGQPQHF
TRBD1,.,TRBJ1-5,TRBV6-5,TGTGCCAGCAGTACACAGACAGGGCGCCAGCCCCAGCATTTT,CASSTQTGRQPQHF
.,.,TRBJ2-7,TRBV12-3/TRBV12-4,TGTGCCAGCTCCTCGTACTACGAGCAGTACTTC,CASSSYYEQYF
TRBD2,.,TRBJ2-3,TRBV11-3,TGTGCCAGCAGCTTCGCTAGCGGAGATACGCAGTATTTT,CASSFASGDTQYF
TRBD1,.,TRBJ1-2,TRBV19,TGTGCCAGACCATCCTGGGACAGGCCTAACTATGGCTACACCTTC,CARPSWDRPNYGYTF
.,few,TRBJ2-5,TRBV27,TGTGCCAGCAGTTTAACAGAGCCGGAGACCCAGTACTTC,CASSLTEPETQYF
TRBD1,.,TRBJ1-2,TRBV29-1,TGCAGCGTTGCTGGGGACAGCGTTAACTATGGCTACACCTTC,CSVAGDSVNYGYTF
.,few,TRBJ1-5,TRBV10-3,TGTGCCATCAGTGAAATGGGGAGGGATCAGCCCCAGCATTTT,CAISEMGRDQPQHF
.,.,TRBJ2-7,TRBV15,TGTGCCACCAGCAGAGGAGGCTTTTCCTACGAGCAGTACTTC,CATSRGGFSYEQYF